Below are 12 T cell receptor beta chains sequenced from a single sample in a study of blood T cell repertoires in COVID-19 (dated by TCRdb to 2020 to 2021). Receptor libraries were prepared by the immunoSEQ multiplex PCR assay. This immuneACCESS table, as held by TCRdb, lists in-frame sequences with V and J called but not all clones. Of the missing ones, under half trace to an unresolved V gene in checked studies; the others have no known cause. The sample has over 200,000 clones on record, 75% to 90% of them singletons. The ten biggest clones cover roughly 0.7% of the sample. The sequenced sample consisted of peripheral blood. The receptors shown here come from a man aged 35-49 years with acute or convalescent COVID-19.

The chain uses TRBV30 and TRBJ2-5; 7 bases align to TRBD1. The germline gives CDR1 GTSNPN, CDR2 SVGIG (reference sequence). After removal of 2 bases from V and 0 bases from J, the junction contained 3 bases not matched to a gene. The CDR3 covers 14 residues. CDR3 region: CAWSKGQNQETQYF. CDR3 bases: TGTGCCTGGAGTAAGGGACAGAACCAAGAGACCCAGTACTTC.

This chain connects TRBV3-1 (or the pseudogene TRBV3-2) to TRBJ2-1, with D maybe TRBD2 (6 bases). V gave up 4 bases and J gave up 0 bases, with 13 bases separating them. This CDR3 comprises 16 residues. Germline V gives CDR1 LGHDT, CDR2 YNNKEL (reference sequence). CDR3: CASSPRLVDSYNEQFF. The DNA of the CDR3 is TGTGCCAGCAGCCCTCGACTAGTCGACTCCTACAATGAGCAGTTCTTC.

The chain recombines TRBV4-1 with TRBJ1-1; D call uncertain. CDR1 and CDR2 from the germline V gene are MGHRA and YSYEKL. The CDR3 is 14 amino acids. Trimming cost V 4 bases and J 1 base, with 10 bases left between them. This CDR3 reads CASSRRGSNTEAFF. CDR3 DNA sequence: TGCGCCAGCAGCCGTCGGGGTTCGAACACTGAAGCTTTCTTT.

This sequence joins TRBV2 and TRBJ1-4; 8 nucleotides agree with TRBD1. The V segment lost 4 bases and the J segment 7 bases; nucleotides outside the gene matches: 2. This CDR3 has 13 amino acids. Germline lookup yields CDR1 SNHLY and CDR2 FYNNEI. CDR3 nucleotide sequence: TGTGCCAGCAGTGGGACAGGGAGTGAAAAACTGTTTTTT. Amino acid sequence: CASSGTGSEKLFF.

J is TRBJ1-5 and V is TRBV30, with TRBD1 matching over 10 bases. Germline CDR1 GTSNPN, CDR2 SVGIG (reference sequence). This CDR3 comprises 18 residues. Trimming took 3 bases from V and 0 from J; bases not matched to a gene: 11. The CDR3, as DNA: TGTGCCTGGAGCGGGACAGGGGCGACTTTTTATAGCAATCAGCCCCAGCATTTT. Protein product: CAWSGTGATFYSNQPQHF.

Only one count was recorded for this clone. The chain joins TRBV7-2 to TRBJ2-1; 8 positions match TRBD2. Trimming at V came to 2 bases and at J to 3 bases, leaving 9 bases not matched to a gene. This CDR3 contains 17 residues. Germline lookup yields CDR1 SGHTA and CDR2 FQGNSA. CDR3 in DNA: TGTGCCAGCAGCTTAATTGGGTTAAGCGGGGGCTACAATGAGCAGTTCTTC. This translates into CASSLIGLSGGYNEQFF.

The chain has TRBV18 and TRBJ1-1; 7 bases match TRBD1. This CDR3 contains 14 residues. Germline CDR1 is KGHSH and CDR2 is LQKENI. J gave up 1 base and V 6 bases, and 5 bases lay outside the gene matches. The CDR3, as DNA: TGTGCCAGCTCGCCGGACAGGACGAACACTGAAGCTTTCTTT. Amino acids: CASSPDRTNTEAFF.

The chain carries TRBV19 and TRBJ2-7, with D tentatively TRBD1 (6 bases). Germline V lookup: CDR1 LNHDA, CDR2 SQIVND (reference sequence). V was pared by 7 bases and J by 2 bases, with 15 bases between. The CDR3 loop spans 14 amino acids. The CDR3 DNA reads TGTGCCAGTAACCGGGACATCAACACCTACGAGCAGTACTTC. As protein: CASNRDINTYEQYF.

The sample holds one count of this clone. This chain joins TRBV19 and TRBJ2-1, with 12 bases lining up with TRBD1. J gave up 8 bases and V 3 bases, and 5 bases lay outside the gene matches. The CDR3 sequence is 15 residues long. Germline V CDR1 and CDR2: LNHDA, SQIVND (reference sequence). In nucleotides, the CDR3 is TGTGCCAGTAGTATCACGGGACAGGGGGCTTATGAGCAGTTCTTC. Its translation is CASSITGQGAYEQFF.

The V call is TRBV5-1, the J call TRBJ1-1, with D perhaps TRBD1 (6 bases). The CDR3 is 13 residues long. The V gene lost 4 bases and the J gene lost 7 bases, with 14 bases spanning the gap. Germline V gene data show CDR1 as SGHRS and CDR2 as YFSETQ. The CDR3 DNA is TGCGCCAGCAGCGATGACAGGAGCTATGAAGCTTTCTTT. The encoded protein is CASSDDRSYEAFF.

V and J are TRBV6-5 and TRBJ2-7; TRBD1 might be the D (5 bases). V lost 5 bases and J lost 4, with 12 bases in between. There are 13 residues in the CDR3. Germline V gene data show CDR1 as MNHEY and CDR2 as SVGAGI. CDR3 sequence (DNA): TGTGCCAGCAGTCCCCAAAGACAGTACGAGCAGTACTTC. Translated, it gives CASSPQRQYEQYF.

The chain combines TRBV19 with TRBJ2-1; no reliable D call. CDR1 is LNHDA, CDR2 SQIVND, per germline (reference sequence). CDR3 length equals 15 residues. V was shortened by 4 bases and J by 5 bases, with 15 bases between the two germline ends. CDR3 nucleotides: TGTGCCAGTAGTAGGAACAGACGATCTAACAATGAGCAGTTCTTC. Translating it yields CASSRNRRSNNEQFF.